One sample yielded the 21 T cell receptor beta chains listed below, sequenced in a study of Graves' ophthalmopathy and Graves' hyperthyroidism. The TCR beta CDR3 regions underwent amplification from RNA transcripts. The authors performed first-round RT-PCR with HTBI primers and then a second-round multiplex PCR. TCRdb re-called the multiplex PCR reads through MiXCR, storing one row per CDR3 protein. The table includes approximately 460,000 distinct CDR3 sequences, about an eighth detected once. Sequencing was done on a sample of blood. Every receptor here comes from a woman aged 25 to 45 with Graves' ophthalmopathy.

This clonotype was observed many times. The chain is built from TRBV27 and TRBJ1-6; the D gene is possibly TRBD1 (6 bases). The ends were cut back, 6 bases at V and 14 bases at J, with 14 bases in the middle. CDR3 length: 12 residues. CDR1 MNHEY and CDR2 SMNVEV come from the germline V gene (reference sequence). This chain's CDR3 is CASRHPRGTLHF. In DNA, the CDR3 is TGTGCCAGCAGACACCCCAGGGGCACCCTCCACTTT.

V usage is TRBV18 and J usage is TRBJ1-1, with D possibly being TRBD1 (5 bases). Trimming shortened V by 5 bases and J by 6 bases, and 13 bases separated the two germline ends. Germline V gene sequence: CDR1 KGHSH, CDR2 LQKENI. The CDR3 has 13 amino acids. CDR3 amino acids: CASSSGWDSEAFF. For the CDR3, the DNA is TGTGCCAGCTCATCGGGTTGGGACTCTGAAGCTTTCTTT.

The chain joins TRBV6-2 or TRBV6-3 to TRBJ1-6; tentative D call: TRBD1 (6 bases). This CDR3 is built from 14 residues. V dropped 9 bases and J dropped 9 bases, with 18 bases sitting between them. Germline V lookup: CDR1 MNHEY, CDR2 SVGEGT. The CDR3 nucleotides read TGTGCCAGTGATGGGTCGGGGGCAGGTTCACCCCTCCACTTT. This translates into CASDGSGAGSPLHF.

This clonotype was seen many times. The chain uses TRBV11-1 and TRBJ2-7; D gene uncertain. Per germline, CDR1 SGHAT and CDR2 FQDESV (reference sequence). There are 15 residues in the CDR3. V lost 1 base to trimming and J lost 0 bases, with 10 bases between them. The CDR3 loop reads CASSLGKGLSYEQYF. For the CDR3, the DNA is TGTGCCAGCAGCTTAGGGAAGGGCCTCTCCTACGAGCAGTACTTC.

This clonotype was seen a handful of times. The V call is TRBV5-1, the J call TRBJ1-1; unclear D gene. CDR3 length: 14 amino acids. Germline CDR1 and CDR2: SGHRS and YFSETQ. V was pared by 0 bases and J by 4 bases, with 10 bases between. The CDR3 loop is CASSLDSLSTEAFF. In DNA form, the CDR3 reads TGCGCCAGCAGCTTGGACTCCCTTAGCACTGAAGCTTTCTTT. Using reference TRBV5-1 and TRBJ1-1 for the parts outside the CDR3, the full variable domain is KAGVTQTPRYLIKTRGQQVTLSCSPISGHRSVSWYQQTPGQGLQFLFEYFSETQRNKGNFPGRFSGRQFSNSRSEMNVSTLELGDSALYLCASSLDSLSTEAFFGQGTRLTVV.

This clonotype was seen a few times. The V gene is TRBV12-3 or TRBV12-4, the J gene TRBJ1-5, with D perhaps TRBD1 (5 bases). Trimming took 2 bases from V and 0 from J, leaving 17 bases between them. The CDR3 is 18 amino acids. The CDR3 DNA is TGTGCCAGCAGTTTAATCCTGGGGGTACAGATTAGCAATCAGCCCCAGCATTTT. This gives the protein CASSLILGVQISNQPQHF.

This clonotype appeared many times. The J gene is TRBJ1-1, the V gene TRBV4-1; D not resolved. V was trimmed by 4 bases and J by 0 bases, leaving 6 bases between them. The CDR3 has 13 amino acids. Germline CDR1 and CDR2: MGHRA and YSYEKL. This chain's CDR3 is CASSPSLNTEAFF. CDR3 DNA sequence: TGCGCCAGCAGCCCGAGCTTGAACACTGAAGCTTTCTTT.

V is TRBV12-3 or TRBV12-4 and J is TRBJ2-5, with a weak D call TRBD2 (5 bases). This CDR3 contains 14 residues. Trimming removed 3 bases at V and 3 bases at J, with 11 bases between. CDR3 bases: TGTGCCAGCAGTTTGGAGCTAGCCAAAGAGACCCAGTACTTC. It is translated as CASSLELAKETQYF.

Concerning this clonotype: A read error may explain this, as a much larger clone is one base away. The CDR3 spells CSAPVGGYGYAF. The CDR3, as DNA: TGCAGCGCTCCGGTGGGGGGTTATGGCTACGCCTTC. J is TRBJ1-2 and V is TRBV29-1, with D perhaps TRBD1 (5 bases). Per germline, CDR1 SQVTM and CDR2 ANQGSEA. This CDR3 is built from 12 residues. The full variable domain, in which reference TRBV29-1 and TRBJ1-2 provide the parts outside the CDR3, is SAVISQKPSRDICQRGTSLTIQCQVDSQVTMMFWYRQQPGQSLTLIATANQGSEATYESGFVIDKFPISRPNLTFSTLTVSNMSPEDSSIYLCSAPVGGYGYAFGSGTRLTVV.

This clonotype was observed at least ten times. DNA for the CDR3: TGTGCCAGCACCGAAGAGCCCCGGGGGCCCTACTATGGCTACACCTTC. This gives the protein CASTEEPRGPYYGYTF. V is TRBV6-1 and J is TRBJ1-2; the D gene is possibly TRBD1 (6 bases). V was pared by 7 bases and J by 3 bases, with 21 bases between. The germline CDR1 and CDR2 sequences are MNHNS and SASEGT. The CDR3 is made up of 16 amino acids.

The sample holds many counts of this clonotype. The chain couples TRBV19 to TRBJ1-6, with 7 bases that match TRBD1. Germline values: CDR1 LNHDA, CDR2 SQIVND (reference sequence). This CDR3 comprises 15 residues. Losses at the gene ends were 9 bases for V and 2 bases for J; bases not matched to a gene: 7. The CDR3 loop reads CASRQGEPYNSPLHF. The CDR3 nucleotides read TGTGCCAGCCGACAGGGTGAACCCTATAATTCACCCCTCCACTTT.

This clonotype showed up many times. The chain combines TRBV11-1 with TRBJ1-5; 9 bases fit TRBD1. Per the germline V gene, CDR1 is SGHAT and CDR2 is FQDESV (reference sequence). The CDR3 covers 17 residues. Losses at the gene ends were 5 bases for V and 5 bases for J; bases not matched to a gene: 13. As DNA, the CDR3 is TGTGCCAGCAGCCGAAACTTGGGACAGGGAGGAGATCAGCCCCAGCATTTT. Its protein is CASSRNLGQGGDQPQHF.

Ten or more counts support this clonotype. V and J are TRBV20-1 and TRBJ2-7; 13 bases align to TRBD2. CDR1 is DFQATT and CDR2 is SNEGSKA in the germline V gene (reference sequence). Trimming at V came to 7 bases and at J to 4 bases, leaving 13 bases not matched to a gene. This CDR3 has 16 residues. This CDR3 reads CSGKELGLAGRYEQYF. CDR3 nucleotide sequence: TGCAGTGGGAAGGAACTGGGACTAGCGGGGAGATACGAGCAGTACTTC.

Worth noting for this clonotype: A much larger clone lies a single base off, so this may be a read error. V is TRBV20-1 and J is TRBJ2-7, with a weak D call TRBD1 (5 bases). This CDR3 is 14 amino acids long. The germline CDR1 and CDR2 sequences are DFQATT and SNEGSKA (reference sequence). In DNA, the CDR3 is TGCAGTGCTAGATGGGGCGGAGCCCCCTACGAGCTGTACTTC. Its protein product is CSARWGGAPYELYF.

The chain combines TRBV6-1 with TRBJ1-5; the D gene is possibly TRBD1 (5 bases). Trimming stripped 6 bases from V and 4 bases from J, with 10 bases between. The germline CDR1 and CDR2 sequences are MNHNS and SASEGT. This CDR3 has 13 amino acids. Written as DNA, the CDR3 is TGTGCCAGCAGGGGGACTCGAAATCAGCCCCAGCATTTT. Translation: CASRGTRNQPQHF.

This clonotype appeared many times. This chain connects TRBV28 to TRBJ2-7; 10 positions match TRBD2. From germline, CDR1 is MDHEN and CDR2 SYDVKM. The CDR3 is made up of 14 amino acids. Trimming cost V 6 bases and J 1 base; bases outside gene matches: 3. The CDR3 DNA reads as TGTGCCAGCAGATTGGGACTAGCGTCCTACGAGCAGTACTTC. This translates into CASRLGLASYEQYF.

This clonotype was observed at least ten times. The rearrangement links TRBV2 to TRBJ2-7, with D perhaps matching TRBD1 (5 bases). The length of the CDR3 is 13 residues. With 3 bases removed from V and 5 bases from J, the gap between germline ends came to 11 bases. Germline V gene sequence: CDR1 SNHLY, CDR2 FYNNEI. The CDR3 DNA reads as TGTGCCAGCAGTGATCGGCAGGGCGACGAGCAGTACTTC. Its protein product is CASSDRQGDEQYF.

V is TRBV7-8 and J is TRBJ2-7; maybe TRBD2 (5 bases). Trimming took 10 bases from V and 4 from J, leaving 17 bases between them. There are 13 residues in the CDR3. CDR1 is SGHVS and CDR2 is FQNEAQ in the germline V gene. The CDR3: CATLGSSRYEQYF. In nucleotides, the CDR3 is TGTGCCACTTTGGGTTCTAGCCGTTACGAGCAGTACTTC.

This clonotype showed up many times. The chain links TRBV27 to TRBJ2-2; D might be TRBD2 (7 bases). V was clipped by 6 bases and J by 6 bases, with 23 bases between them. From germline, CDR1 is MNHEY and CDR2 SMNVEV (reference sequence). The CDR3 sequence is 17 residues long. The CDR3, as DNA: TGTGCCAGCAGACCAAAGGGAACAGGGAGGGGTGCCGGGGAGCTGTTTTTT. It specifies CASRPKGTGRGAGELFF.

This clonotype appeared many times. This sequence joins TRBV11-1 and TRBJ1-1; D unresolved. The germline CDR1 and CDR2 sequences are SGHAT and FQDESV (reference sequence). The CDR3 spans 16 residues. The DNA of the CDR3 is TGTTCGTCGGAGGGCTACAACACTGAGGCTATCCCTGAAGCTTTCTTT. Translating gives CSSEGYNTEAIPEAFF. The variable domain in full, completed from reference TRBV11-1 and TRBJ1-1, reads EAEVAQSPRYKITEKSQAVAFWCDPISGHATLYWYRQILGQGPELLVQFQDESVVDDSQLPKDRFSAERLKGVDSTLKIQPAELGDSAMYLCSSEGYNTEAIPEAFFGQGTRLTVV.

The table lists this clonotype with many counts. One end of the junction is discordant with germline, which a read error may explain. V gene TRBV4-2 combines with J gene TRBJ2-2; the D gene is possibly TRBD2 (6 bases). CDR1 LGHNA and CDR2 YNFKEQ come from the germline V gene. The CDR3 runs to 13 residues. The CDR3 spells CASRQGEAGELFF. The CDR3 DNA is TGTGCCAGCAGGCAAGGGGAGGCCGGGGAGCTGTTTTTT.